This T cell receptor (beta chain) stems from a study of blood T cells in healthy people across ages. As for the study in general: With template switching, about one barcoded beta molecule was captured per two T cells.

It was with a sample-barcoded 5' primer and a J-beta primer mix that a second PCR of about 7 to 12 cycles was run. TCRdb re-called the 5' RACE reads with MiXCR, one entry per CDR3 protein. The sample shows 550,000 to 750,000 distinct CDR3 sequences, about 21% of them seen only once. This clonotype showed up many times. The CDR3 extends over 14 amino acids. V shed 10 bases and J 5 bases; nucleotides not matched to a gene: 9. Germline V gene data show CDR1 as ENHRY and CDR2 as SYGVKD. The chain is built from TRBV10-3 and TRBJ2-2, with 8 bases fitting TRBD2. This clonotype was obtained from a man between 65 and 80 years old in good health. Sequenced: blood. CDR3 in amino acids: CATQSGSGTGELFF. CDR3 bases: TGTGCCACTCAGAGCGGGAGTGGTACCGGGGAGCTGTTTTTT.